Sequencing of this T cell receptor (beta chain) was carried out in a study of shared clonotypes between healthy human individuals. In the study overall: For every donor, three CD4 naive, three CD4 memory, two CD8 naive and one CD8 memory plates were used.

Several immunoSEQ plates received, in even portions, the genomic DNA of each subset. As processed by the authors: Filtering differed for immunoSEQ, which gave only junction sequences without quality scores. The repertoire was sequenced with immunoSEQ multiplex PCR; TCRdb's copy has only in-frame clones and lacks some. The D gene and trimming were derived from the DNA, and the V and J assignments and clone size from that table. The table has fewer than 1 million clones, approximately 97% seen once. The CDR3 is made up of 16 amino acids. CDR1 is SGHAT and CDR2 is FQNNGV in the germline V gene. V shed 1 base and J 0 bases; nucleotides not matched to a gene: 6. Terminally differentiated effector memory CD45RA+ cells were left out of the naive CD8 fraction, which was CD45RO-negative and positively selected for CCR7.

The chain uses TRBV11-2 and TRBJ2-7, with 7 bases aligning to TRBD2. The sequenced material came from naive CD8+ T cells sorted from blood. This sequence originates from a man aged 25 to 45 in good health. The CDR3 DNA reads TGTGCCAGCAGCTTAGTCCCTAGCGGCCTCTCCTACGAGCAGTACTTC. It is translated as CASSLVPSGLSYEQYF.